This T cell receptor beta chain was identified during a study of regulatory T cells in long-lasting Graves disease. Across the study: Less than 3 months of antithyroid drugs had been taken by newly diagnosed Graves' patients.

Time point: newly diagnosed GD, antithyroid drugs for less than 3 months. The TCR library was prepared using RNA isolated from PBMCs. V shed 1 base and J shed 0 bases, with 13 bases lying between them. This CDR3 has 16 residues. Germline lookup yields CDR1 DFQATT and CDR2 SNEGSKA (reference sequence). With iRepertoire HTBI primers and Arm-PCR of CDR3 regions, TCR beta libraries were built. Authors' analysis steps: Gene usage covered 55 to 70 TRBV and 13 to 15 TRBJ segments. One entry per CDR3 protein, called by TCRdb with MiXCR from the multiplex PCR reads. The V and J calls follow TCRdb's processing rather than the paper's. The sample contains hundreds of thousands of distinct CDR3 sequences, roughly 16% of which appear only once. The data also belong to a second study, concerning T cells in Graves' hyperthyroidism and ophthalmopathy. As reported in that work: From stable hyperthyroidism, ophthalmopathy was set apart by a 13 V-J model.

This sequence originates from a woman aged 25 to 39 with Graves disease. This chain joins TRBV20-1 and TRBJ2-1, with a tentative D call TRBD2 (6 bases). This specimen consisted of peripheral blood mononuclear cells (PBMCs), obtained at new diagnosis, from a patient treated with antithyroid drugs. CDR3 bases: TGCAGTGCTAGAGGTGGCAGCGGGCTCTCCTACAATGAGCAGTTCTTC. This sequence encodes CSARGGSGLSYNEQFF.